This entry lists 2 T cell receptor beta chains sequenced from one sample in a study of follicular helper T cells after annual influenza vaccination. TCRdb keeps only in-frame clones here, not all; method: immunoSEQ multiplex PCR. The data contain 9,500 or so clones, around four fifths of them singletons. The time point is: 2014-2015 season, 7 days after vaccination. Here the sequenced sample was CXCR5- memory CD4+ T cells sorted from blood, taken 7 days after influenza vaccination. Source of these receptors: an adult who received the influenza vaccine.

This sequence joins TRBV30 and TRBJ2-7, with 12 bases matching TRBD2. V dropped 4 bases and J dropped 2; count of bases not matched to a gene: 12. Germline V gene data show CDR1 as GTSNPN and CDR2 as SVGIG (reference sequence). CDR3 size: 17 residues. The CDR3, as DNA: TGTGCCTGGACTAAAAAAGGACTAGCGGGACGGGCCTACGAGCAGTACTTC. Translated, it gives CAWTKKGLAGRAYEQYF.

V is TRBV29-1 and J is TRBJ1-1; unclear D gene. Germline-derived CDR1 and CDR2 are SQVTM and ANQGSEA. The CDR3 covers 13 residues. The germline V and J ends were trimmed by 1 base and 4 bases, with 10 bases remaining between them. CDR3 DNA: TGCAGCGTTGAAGCGGCGCGAGGCACTGAAGCTTTCTTT. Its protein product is CSVEAARGTEAFF.